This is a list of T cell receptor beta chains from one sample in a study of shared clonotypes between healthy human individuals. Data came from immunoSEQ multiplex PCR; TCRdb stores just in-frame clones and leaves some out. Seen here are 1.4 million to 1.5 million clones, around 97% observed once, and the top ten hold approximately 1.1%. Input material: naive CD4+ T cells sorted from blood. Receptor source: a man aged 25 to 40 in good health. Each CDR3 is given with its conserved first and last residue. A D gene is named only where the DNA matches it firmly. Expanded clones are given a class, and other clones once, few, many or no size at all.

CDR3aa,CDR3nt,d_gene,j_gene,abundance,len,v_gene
CASSLRGTSYEQYF,TGCGCCAGCAGCTTGCGAGGGACGTCCTACGAGCAGTACTTC,.,TRBJ2-7,.,14,TRBV5-1
CASSVAVTGPYEQYF,TGTGCCAGCAGCGTAGCTGTGACAGGGCCCTACGAGCAGTACTTC,TRBD1,TRBJ2-7,.,15,TRBV9
CASSLASGKTYEQYF,TGTGCCAGCAGCTTAGCTAGCGGGAAAACCTACGAGCAGTACTTC,TRBD2,TRBJ2-7,.,15,TRBV5-4
CASSATGGGIDTQYF,TGTGCCAGCAGTGCAACAGGGGGAGGAATAGATACGCAGTATTTT,TRBD1,TRBJ2-3,.,15,TRBV6-1
CASSLGTSGRIEKDEQFF,TGTGCCAGCAGCTTAGGGACTAGCGGCAGAATCGAGAAAGATGAGCAGTTCTTC,TRBD2,TRBJ2-1,.,18,TRBV11-3
CASSIEGDTQYF,TGTGCCAGCAGCATAGAGGGAGATACGCAGTATTTT,.,TRBJ2-3,.,12,TRBV7-3
CASSTIRAFNQPQHF,TGTGCCAGCAGTACAATTAGGGCCTTCAATCAGCCCCAGCATTTT,.,TRBJ1-5,.,15,TRBV27
CASRQTGGGMNTEAFF,TGTGCCAGCAGGCAGACAGGGGGCGGGATGAACACTGAAGCTTTCTTT,TRBD1,TRBJ1-1,.,16,TRBV2
CSVGAGRNTEAFF,TGCAGCGTTGGTGCAGGGAGGAACACTGAAGCTTTCTTT,.,TRBJ1-1,.,13,TRBV29-1
CATNVRDTNTGELFF,TGTGCCACTAACGTCCGGGACACGAACACCGGGGAGCTGTTTTTT,.,TRBJ2-2,.,15,TRBV5-4
CASSFGWGDGYTF,TGTGCCAGCAGCTTCGGGTGGGGTGATGGCTACACCTTC,.,TRBJ1-2,once,13,TRBV11-2
CASSFQGGEQFF,TGTGCCAGCAGTTTCCAGGGGGGTGAGCAGTTCTTC,.,TRBJ2-1,.,12,TRBV6-5
CASSLEQGTTQYF,TGTGCCAGCAGCTTAGAACAGGGGACCACGCAGTATTTT,TRBD1,TRBJ2-3,once,13,TRBV7-2
CASSSRPPGDNSPLHF,TGTGCCAGCAGCTCCAGACCCCCCGGGGACAATTCACCCCTCCACTTT,.,TRBJ1-6,.,16,TRBV7-9
CASSYRTSGLTGELFF,TGTGCCAGCAGCTACCGGACTAGCGGGTTAACCGGGGAGCTGTTTTTT,TRBD2,TRBJ2-2,.,16,TRBV7-6
CAIMGQNSYEQYF,TGTGCCATCATGGGGCAGAACTCCTACGAGCAGTACTTC,.,TRBJ2-7,.,13,TRBV10-3
CASSSTGSYEQYF,TGTGCCAGCAGCTCTACAGGGTCCTACGAGCAGTACTTC,.,TRBJ2-7,.,13,TRBV11-3
CASRRLASTDTQYF,TGTGCCAGCAGAAGACTAGCTAGCACAGATACGCAGTATTTT,TRBD2,TRBJ2-3,.,14,TRBV6-1
CSVGDGLYEQYF,TGCAGCGTTGGGGACGGCCTCTACGAGCAGTACTTC,.,TRBJ2-7,.,12,TRBV29-1
CASSLSSYNEQFF,TGTGCCAGCAGTTTAAGCTCCTACAATGAGCAGTTCTTC,.,TRBJ2-1,.,13,TRBV28
CASSGQGIRYGYTF,TGTGCCAGCAGTGGCCAGGGAATCCGCTATGGCTACACCTTC,.,TRBJ1-2,.,14,TRBV25-1
CASSYRALGDEQFF,TGTGCCAGCAGCTACCGGGCCCTGGGAGATGAGCAGTTCTTC,.,TRBJ2-1,.,14,TRBV7-6
CASSIAPAGLGYEQYF,TGTGCCAGTAGTATAGCTCCCGCGGGTCTCGGATACGAGCAGTACTTC,.,TRBJ2-7,.,16,TRBV19
CASSQVDEQFF,TGCGCCAGCAGCCAAGTGGATGAGCAGTTCTTC,.,TRBJ2-1,few,11,TRBV4-1
CASSFQGPRTDTQYF,TGTGCCAGCAGTTTTCAGGGGCCACGCACAGATACGCAGTATTTT,.,TRBJ2-3,.,15,TRBV7-6
CASSNRGNYEQYF,TGTGCCAGCAGCAACAGGGGGAACTACGAGCAGTACTTC,.,TRBJ2-7,.,13,TRBV21-1
CSVAGRGTVFYGYTF,TGCAGCGTTGCTGGCAGGGGGACTGTTTTCTATGGCTACACCTTC,TRBD1,TRBJ1-2,.,15,TRBV29-1
CASSLVSTPYNEQFF,TGCGCCAGCAGCCTCGTCTCGACACCGTACAATGAGCAGTTCTTC,.,TRBJ2-1,.,15,TRBV4-1
CASSIAGALGYEQYF,TGTGCCAGTAGTATAGCGGGAGCACTAGGCTACGAGCAGTACTTC,.,TRBJ2-7,.,15,TRBV19
CASSGRSSSGDTQYF,TGTGCCAGTAGTGGACGCTCATCTAGTGGAGATACGCAGTATTTT,.,TRBJ2-3,.,15,TRBV19
CASSQWNPSSGNTIYF,TGTGCCAGCAGCCAATGGAACCCCAGCTCTGGAAACACCATATATTTT,.,TRBJ1-3,.,16,TRBV16
CASSGRGSGQAKNIQYF,TGTGCCAGCAGTGGCCGTGGTAGCGGTCAAGCCAAAAACATTCAGTACTTC,.,TRBJ2-4,.,17,TRBV2
CASGLPQGKGSGNTIYF,TGTGCTAGTGGTCTACCACAGGGTAAGGGCTCTGGAAACACCATATATTTT,.,TRBJ1-3,.,17,TRBV12-5
CASSSKALADLYNEQFF,TGTGCCAGCAGTTCCAAGGCGCTAGCGGATTTATACAATGAGCAGTTCTTC,TRBD2,TRBJ2-1,.,17,TRBV28
CASSVGRGGLYEQYF,TGTGCCAGCAGCGTAGGTCGGGGGGGACTCTACGAGCAGTACTTC,TRBD2,TRBJ2-7,.,15,TRBV9
CASSRLRETQYF,TGTGCCAGCAGCCGCTTGAGGGAGACCCAGTACTTC,.,TRBJ2-5,.,12,TRBV6-1
CASRGSRNTIYF,TGTGCCAGCAGGGGATCAAGAAACACCATATATTTT,.,TRBJ1-3,.,12,TRBV19
CAIRRTAEETQYF,TGTGCCATACGGAGGACGGCGGAAGAGACCCAGTACTTC,.,TRBJ2-5,.,13,TRBV6-6
CASSSTGTGGETQYF,TGTGCCAGCAGTTCAACCGGGACAGGGGGGGAGACCCAGTACTTC,TRBD1,TRBJ2-5,once,15,TRBV9
CASSLEASSYEQYF,TGTGCCAGCAGCTTGGAGGCGAGCTCCTACGAGCAGTACTTC,.,TRBJ2-7,.,14,TRBV5-5
CATRGGGSKNIQYF,TGTGCCACCAGGGGGGGAGGGTCCAAAAACATTCAGTACTTC,TRBD2,TRBJ2-4,.,14,TRBV15
CASSASLMGGGETQYF,TGTGCCAGCAGCGCGTCTTTAATGGGTGGTGGAGAGACCCAGTACTTC,.,TRBJ2-5,.,16,TRBV7-2
CASSLDLGTLNEQFF,TGTGCCAGCAGCTTAGATCTAGGTACCCTAAATGAGCAGTTCTTC,.,TRBJ2-1,.,15,TRBV11-3
CASSPPGQGLGYTF,TGTGCCAGCAGCCCGCCGGGGCAGGGGCTCGGCTACACCTTC,.,TRBJ1-2,.,14,TRBV28
CASSLPGVGEQYF,TGTGCCAGCAGTCTTCCAGGGGTTGGGGAGCAGTACTTC,.,TRBJ2-7,.,13,TRBV28
CASSPNLGDNEQFF,TGTGCCAGCAGTCCAAACCTGGGGGACAATGAGCAGTTCTTC,.,TRBJ2-1,.,14,TRBV14
CASSHAGELFF,TGTGCCAGCTCGCACGCCGGGGAGCTGTTTTTT,.,TRBJ2-2,.,11,TRBV6-6
CASSPLSTGTPNTGELFF,TGTGCCAGCTCACCCCTATCCACAGGGACCCCGAACACCGGGGAGCTGTTTTTT,.,TRBJ2-2,.,18,TRBV18
CASSLGGTYEQYF,TGTGCCAGCAGCTTGGGGGGGACCTACGAGCAGTACTTC,.,TRBJ2-7,.,13,TRBV5-6
CASSVRGYEQFF,TGTGCCAGCAGCGTACGGGGCTATGAGCAGTTCTTC,.,TRBJ2-1,.,12,TRBV9
CSARNGNEQFF,TGCAGTGCTAGAAATGGCAATGAGCAGTTCTTC,.,TRBJ2-1,.,11,TRBV20-1
CASSLGGSGNTIYF,TGCGCCAGCAGCTTAGGGGGTTCTGGAAACACCATATATTTT,.,TRBJ1-3,.,14,TRBV5-1